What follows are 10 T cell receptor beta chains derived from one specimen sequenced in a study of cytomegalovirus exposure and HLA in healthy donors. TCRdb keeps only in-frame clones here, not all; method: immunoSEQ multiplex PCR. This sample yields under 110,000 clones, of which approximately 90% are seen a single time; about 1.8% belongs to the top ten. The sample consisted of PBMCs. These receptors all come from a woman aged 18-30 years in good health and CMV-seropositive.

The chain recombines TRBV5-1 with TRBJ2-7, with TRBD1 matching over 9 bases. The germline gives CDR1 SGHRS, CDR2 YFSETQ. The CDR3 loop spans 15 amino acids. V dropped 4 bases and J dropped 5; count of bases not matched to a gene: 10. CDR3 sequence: CASSAWGTGTNEQYV. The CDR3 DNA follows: TGCGCCAGCAGCGCCTGGGGGACAGGGACTAACGAGCAGTACGTC.

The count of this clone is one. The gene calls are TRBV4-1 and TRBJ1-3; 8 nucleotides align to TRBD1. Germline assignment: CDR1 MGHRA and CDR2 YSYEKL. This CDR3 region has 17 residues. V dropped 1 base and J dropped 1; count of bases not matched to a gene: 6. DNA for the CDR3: TGCGCCAGCAGCCAAGTAGGCGGACAGGGTTCTGGAAACACCATATATTTT. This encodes CASSQVGGQGSGNTIYF.

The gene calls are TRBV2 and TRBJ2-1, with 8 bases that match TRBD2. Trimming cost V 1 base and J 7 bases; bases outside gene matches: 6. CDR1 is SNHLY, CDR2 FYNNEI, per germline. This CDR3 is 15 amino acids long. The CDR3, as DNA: TGTGCCAGCAGTGAAGGTAGCGGGGCCGTTAATGAGCAGTTCTTC. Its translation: CASSEGSGAVNEQFF.

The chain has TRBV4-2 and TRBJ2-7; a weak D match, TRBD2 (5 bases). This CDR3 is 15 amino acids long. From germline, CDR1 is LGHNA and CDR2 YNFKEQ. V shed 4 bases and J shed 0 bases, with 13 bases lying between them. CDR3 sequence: CASSPHRGYSYEQYF. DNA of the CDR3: TGTGCCAGCAGCCCTCACCGGGGATACTCCTACGAGCAGTACTTC.

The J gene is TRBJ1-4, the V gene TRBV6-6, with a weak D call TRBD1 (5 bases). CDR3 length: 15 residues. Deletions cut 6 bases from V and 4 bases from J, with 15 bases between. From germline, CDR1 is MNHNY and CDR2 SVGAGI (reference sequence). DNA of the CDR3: TGTGCCAGCAGCCGAGTGTCAGGGTTTAATGAAAAACTGTTTTTT. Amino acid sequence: CASSRVSGFNEKLFF.

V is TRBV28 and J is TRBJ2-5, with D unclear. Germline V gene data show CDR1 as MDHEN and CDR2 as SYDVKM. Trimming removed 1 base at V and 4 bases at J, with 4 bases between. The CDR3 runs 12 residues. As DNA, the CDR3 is TGTGCCAGCAGTTTATCGGGAGAGACCCAGTACTTC. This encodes CASSLSGETQYF.

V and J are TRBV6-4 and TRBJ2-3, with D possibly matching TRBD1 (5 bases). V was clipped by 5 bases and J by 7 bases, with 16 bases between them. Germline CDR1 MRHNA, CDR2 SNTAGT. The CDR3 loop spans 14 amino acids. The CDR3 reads CASSLSPDTYTQYF. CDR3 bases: TGTGCCAGCAGTCTGTCCCCGGACACCTATACGCAGTATTTT.

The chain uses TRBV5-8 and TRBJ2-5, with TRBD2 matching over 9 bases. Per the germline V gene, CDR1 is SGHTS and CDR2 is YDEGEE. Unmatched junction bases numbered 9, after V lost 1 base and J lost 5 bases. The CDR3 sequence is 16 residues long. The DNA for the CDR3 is TGTGCCAGCAGCTTGAACTGGCGGGGGGGCGTCGAGACCCAGTACTTC. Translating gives CASSLNWRGGVETQYF.

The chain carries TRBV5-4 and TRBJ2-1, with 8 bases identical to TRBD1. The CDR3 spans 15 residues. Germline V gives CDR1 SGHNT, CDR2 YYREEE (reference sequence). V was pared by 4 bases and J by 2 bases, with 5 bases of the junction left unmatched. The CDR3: CASSNGQGTYNEQFF. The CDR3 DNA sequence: TGTGCCAGCAGCAACGGACAGGGCACCTACAATGAGCAGTTCTTC.

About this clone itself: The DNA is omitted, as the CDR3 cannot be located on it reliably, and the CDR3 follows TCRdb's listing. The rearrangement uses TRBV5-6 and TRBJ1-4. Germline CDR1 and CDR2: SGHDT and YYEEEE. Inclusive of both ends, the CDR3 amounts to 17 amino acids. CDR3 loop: CASSSSSSGSGGEKLFF.